This T cell receptor (beta chain) was recorded in a study of T-cell memory formation after mild COVID-19. One entry per CDR3 protein, called by TCRdb with MiXCR from the 5' RACE reads. The data show around 340,000 distinct CDR3 sequences, 15% to 20% seen once. Study-wide results and caveats: Most CD4+ clones that shrank were in CM and EM, while CD8+ ones turned up in EMRA.

The CDR3 sequence is 14 residues long. The ends lost 5 bases at V and 12 bases at J; junction bases unmatched: 12. As regards this clonotype: Its antigen is not known. This may be a read error, as it is one base from a much larger clone.

The sample consisted of PBMCs or a T cell subset sorted from them (not recorded which). The TCR was taken from a man between 18 and 29 years old who had mild COVID-19 (a few samples of this study predate the infection). Cell type and time point are not known. The rearrangement links TRBV12-3 or TRBV12-4 to TRBJ2-1; 8 nucleotides align to TRBD2. CDR3 DNA: TGTGCCAGCAGTACGACTGGCGGGGGGCCCCGGCAGTTCTTC. Amino acids: CASSTTGGGPRQFF.